This TCR beta chain originates from a study of monozygotic twins with inflammatory bowel disease. Germline V lookup: CDR1 SNHLY, CDR2 FYNNEI. CDR3 length: 14 residues. TCRdb reworked the 5' RACE reads into one entry per CDR3 protein, no DNA. The repertoire shows 350,000 to 550,000 distinct CDR3 sequences; the top ten hold 2% to 3%. The sequence was obtained from a human donor with ulcerative colitis or Crohn's disease, or a healthy co-twin of an affected twin (not recorded which). The rearrangement links TRBV2 to TRBJ2-3; TCRdb's D call of TRBD1 is untestable without DNA. Sequencing input: blood. The CDR3 loop is CASSSGTSKHTQYF.